Listed here are 7 T cell receptor beta chains from one sample, sequenced in a study of T cell repertoires in cytomegalovirus infection. These receptors have no known antigen. Each CDR3 protein gets one entry after TCRdb re-called the reads with MiXCR. The sample contains 830,000 or so distinct CDR3 sequences, approximately 32% of which appear only once. The sample was cultured CD8+ T cells from PBMCs, taken from culture after CMV antigen stimulation. All receptors derive from a human donor in good health (CMV status not recorded). Some clones in this sample may be carry-over from other donors' samples.

In its sample, this clonotype was seen many times. CDR3 coding DNA: TGTGCCAGCAGCTTAACATTCGGGACCCTGCTGTTTTTT. Translated, it gives CASSLTFGTLLFF. The chain couples TRBV6-5 to TRBJ1-4; perhaps TRBD1 as D (5 bases). Germline CDR1 reads MNHEY; CDR2 reads SVGAGI. With 6 bases removed from V and 14 bases from J, the gap between germline ends came to 19 bases. The CDR3 sequence is 13 residues long.

This clonotype has more than one count but fewer than ten. This chain connects TRBV12-3 or TRBV12-4 to TRBJ1-1; D remains ambiguous. CDR3 size: 13 residues. Trimming cost V 6 bases and J 5 bases, with 13 bases left between them. Written as DNA, the CDR3 is TGTGCCAGCAGGGAGGTAGTGGTAACTGAAGCTTTCTTT. Protein product: CASREVVVTEAFF.

The chain combines TRBV27 with TRBJ2-1, with TRBD2 matching over 10 bases. The J segment lost 4 bases and the V segment lost 5 bases, leaving 11 bases of the junction unmatched. The germline gives CDR1 MNHEY, CDR2 SMNVEV (reference sequence). This CDR3 has 17 amino acids. CDR3 DNA: TGTGCCAGCAGTCTCTGGGGGCTAGCGGGGGAGTACAATGAGCAGTTCTTC. It codes for CASSLWGLAGEYNEQFF.

This clonotype was seen a handful of times. The gene calls are TRBV7-9 and TRBJ1-5, with D possibly matching TRBD1 (6 bases). Germline V gene sequence: CDR1 SEHNR, CDR2 FQNEAQ (reference sequence). V lost 5 bases and J lost 6, with 17 bases in between. CDR3 size: 15 residues. The CDR3 sequence: CASSPVGGSGQPQHF. CDR3 DNA sequence: TGTGCCAGCAGCCCGGTGGGGGGCTCGGGTCAGCCCCAGCATTTT.

This clonotype was recorded many times. The J gene is TRBJ2-3, the V gene TRBV27, with D possibly being TRBD1 or TRBD2 (6 bases each). In germline, CDR1 is MNHEY, CDR2 SMNVEV (reference sequence). The CDR3 runs 15 residues. V gave up 0 bases and J gave up 2 bases, with 9 bases separating them. DNA of the CDR3: TGTGCCAGCAGTTTATCGCGGGGACACACAGATACGCAGTATTTT. Its protein is CASSLSRGHTDTQYF.

This chain connects TRBV7-2 to TRBJ1-6; a weak D match, TRBD1 (6 bases). The CDR3 spans 18 residues. Trimming pared 3 bases from V and 0 bases from J, leaving 15 bases between. Germline CDR1 and CDR2: SGHTA and FQGNSA. The DNA for the CDR3 is TGTGCCAGCAGCTTGGAAGGACAGCGAAGCTCCTATAATTCACCCCTCCACTTT. It specifies CASSLEGQRSSYNSPLHF.

Ten or more counts support this clonotype. The chain recombines TRBV7-6 with TRBJ2-1; 7 bases map to TRBD2. CDR1 and CDR2 (germline): SGHVS, FNYEAQ. The trim removed 5 bases at V and 5 bases at J, leaving 9 bases unmatched. The CDR3 totals 15 residues. CDR3 bases: TGTGCCAGCAGCCGTGGGGCGGGGGTCAACAATGAGCAGTTCTTC. This translates into CASSRGAGVNNEQFF.